The 6 T cell receptor beta chains below come from one sample, sequenced in a study of T cells after posttransplantation cyclophosphamide. Generated by immunoSEQ multiplex PCR, the TCRdb table keeps only in-frame clones and is missing some. This sample comprises 20,000 to 30,000 clones, none seen once only. Sequencing was carried out using PBMCs. All receptors come from a man aged 45-60 years in good health, CMV-negative, and a related stem cell transplant donor.

This clone came up many times. This rearrangement joins TRBV5-1 to TRBJ2-2; TRBD1 matches 8 bases. Germline V gives CDR1 SGHRS, CDR2 YFSETQ. With V trimmed by 1 base and J by 6 bases, 14 bases remained unmatched. The CDR3 is made up of 18 amino acids. In nucleotides, the CDR3 is TGCGCCAGCAGCTTGTACATCGCCGGCCAGGGGGCTGCCGGGGAGCTGTTTTTT. This encodes CASSLYIAGQGAAGELFF.

This clone showed up many times. This rearrangement joins TRBV5-6 to TRBJ2-3; a possible D gene is TRBD2 (6 bases). Trimming removed 0 bases from V and 5 bases from J, with 7 bases in between. This CDR3 is 13 amino acids long. Germline CDR1 SGHDT, CDR2 YYEEEE. This CDR3 is CASSLAEGDTQYF. CDR3 in DNA: TGTGCCAGCAGCTTGGCGGAGGGAGATACGCAGTATTTT.

This clone was counted ten times or more. This chain uses TRBV9 with TRBJ1-1; D ambiguous. The CDR3 is 14 amino acids. V lost 0 bases and J lost 1, with 7 bases in between. The germline CDR1 and CDR2 sequences are SGDLS and YYNGEE. CDR3: CASSVGSGNTEAFF. The CDR3 nucleotides read TGTGCCAGCAGCGTAGGGTCAGGGAACACTGAAGCTTTCTTT.

This clone was detected ten times or more. The chain couples TRBV5-1 to TRBJ1-3; tentatively, D is TRBD1 (5 bases). V lost 0 bases, J lost 2 bases, and 12 bases lay in between. Germline CDR1 and CDR2: SGHRS and YFSETQ. CDR3 size: 16 residues. CDR3 loop: CASSLGGLPPGNTIYF. The CDR3 bases are TGCGCCAGCAGCTTGGGGGGCCTACCCCCTGGAAACACCATATATTTT.

This clone was seen repeatedly, ten times or more. The rearrangement links TRBV18 to TRBJ2-7; D may be TRBD1 (5 bases). V gave up 3 bases and J gave up 7 bases, with 22 bases separating them. This CDR3 is 16 amino acids long. Germline V CDR1 and CDR2: KGHSH, LQKENI. The DNA for the CDR3 is TGTGCCAGCTCACCGTTGATTTGGCAGGGCTCTCAAGAGCAGTACTTC. Amino acid sequence: CASSPLIWQGSQEQYF.

There are many counts of this clone. The chain links TRBV5-1 to TRBJ1-2; 7 bases are a match to TRBD1. CDR3 length: 14 residues. CDR1 SGHRS and CDR2 YFSETQ come from the germline V gene. Trimming took 3 bases from V and 4 from J; bases not matched to a gene: 6. The CDR3, as DNA: TGCGCCAGCAGCTCTGACAGGGCTAGCTATGGCTACACCTTC. It is translated as CASSSDRASYGYTF.